The 16 T cell receptor beta chains listed next were all sequenced from one sample in a study of blood T cell repertoires in COVID-19. Using immunoSEQ multiplex PCR, the repertoire was profiled, and TCRdb retains in-frame clones only, with some absent. The data hold 200,000 or so clones, with roughly 80% observed a single time. The sequenced sample was peripheral blood. These receptors originate from a woman older than 75 with acute or convalescent COVID-19.

V is TRBV5-1 and J is TRBJ1-3, with D uncertain. The germline gives CDR1 SGHRS, CDR2 YFSETQ. Trimming pared 6 bases from V and 2 bases from J, leaving 9 bases between. This CDR3 has 13 residues. CDR3 region: CASTEATGNTIYF. For the CDR3, the DNA is TGCGCCAGCACCGAAGCGACTGGAAACACCATATATTTT.

The chain joins TRBV7-6 to TRBJ1-3, with TRBD1 matching over 11 bases. The CDR3 extends over 15 amino acids. V lost 5 bases to trimming and J lost 4 bases; unmatched junction nucleotides: 4. Germline CDR1 and CDR2: SGHVS and FNYEAQ. The CDR3 nucleotides read TGTGCCAGCAGCATGGGACAGGGGGTCGGAAACACCATATATTTT. It encodes CASSMGQGVGNTIYF.

This chain connects TRBV3-1 (or the pseudogene TRBV3-2) to TRBJ2-5; 9 bases fit TRBD1. Germline CDR1 LGHDT, CDR2 YNNKEL (reference sequence). J lost 6 bases, V lost 3 bases, and 11 bases had no gene match. This CDR3 is 16 amino acids long. CDR3 sequence: CASSHGAGQGQKTQYF. The CDR3, as DNA: TGTGCCAGCAGCCACGGGGCGGGACAGGGCCAGAAGACCCAGTACTTC.

The chain has TRBV12-5 and TRBJ2-7; 10 bases are shared with TRBD2. The CDR3 is made up of 15 amino acids. Trimming at V came to 6 bases and at J to 0 bases, leaving 5 bases not matched to a gene. The germline V gene encodes CDR1 LGHNT and CDR2 FRNRAP. DNA of the CDR3: TGTGCTAGTGGGTCGAGCGGGGGGGCCTCCTACGAGCAGTACTTC. This gives the protein CASGSSGGASYEQYF. Together with reference TRBV12-5 and TRBJ2-7, the CDR3 gives the full variable domain: DARVTQTPRHKVTEMGQEVTMRCQPILGHNTVFWYRQTMMQGLELLAYFRNRAPLDDSGMPKDRFSAEMPDATLATLKIQPSEPRDSAVYFCASGSSGGASYEQYFGPGTRLTVT.

The table lists this clone with many counts. The chain links TRBV19 to TRBJ2-7; 8 bases map to TRBD1. The CDR3 has 14 residues. CDR1 and CDR2 (germline): LNHDA, SQIVND (reference sequence). With V trimmed by 7 bases and J by 2 bases, 7 bases remained unmatched. The CDR3 DNA reads TGTGCCAGTACGACCCAGGGGGCCGCCTACGAGCAGTACTTC. Its translation: CASTTQGAAYEQYF.

This chain's CDR3 is CASSRTRDSLNEQFF. CDR3 sequence (DNA): TGTGCCAGCTCACGCACCCGGGACAGCCTCAATGAGCAGTTCTTC. This chain links TRBV18 with TRBJ2-1, with TRBD1 identical over 7 bases. This CDR3 region has 15 residues. The germline CDR1 and CDR2 sequences are KGHSH and LQKENI. The trim removed 4 bases at V and 6 bases at J, leaving 9 bases unmatched. The whole variable domain, filled in from reference TRBV18 and TRBJ2-1, reads NAGVMQNPRHLVRRRGQEARLRCSPMKGHSHVYWYRQLPEEGLKFMVYLQKENIIDESGMPKERFSAEFPKEGPSILRIQQVVRGDSAAYFCASSRTRDSLNEQFFGPGTRLTVL.

This rearrangement joins TRBV7-9 to TRBJ2-5; TRBD1 matches at 7 bases. J lost 5 bases, V lost 5 bases, and 5 bases had no gene match. Germline lookup yields CDR1 SEHNR and CDR2 FQNEAQ (reference sequence). This CDR3 contains 13 residues. The CDR3 spells CASSRRQGETQYF. In DNA form, the CDR3 reads TGTGCCAGCAGCCGGAGACAGGGTGAGACCCAGTACTTC.

V usage is TRBV19 and J usage is TRBJ2-3, with a tentative D call TRBD1 (6 bases). V dropped 10 bases and J dropped 5 bases, with 13 bases sitting between them. The length of the CDR3 is 12 residues. Germline CDR1 and CDR2: LNHDA and SQIVND (reference sequence). The CDR3 DNA follows: TGTGCCATCTGGACAGTGGGAGATACGCAGTATTTT. Translation: CAIWTVGDTQYF.

The sample holds many counts of this clone. The gene calls are TRBV30 and TRBJ1-6; a possible D gene is TRBD1 (5 bases). The CDR3 has 17 amino acids. The V and J ends lost 2 bases and 4 bases respectively, with 18 bases between them. Germline V lookup: CDR1 GTSNPN, CDR2 SVGIG (reference sequence). DNA for the CDR3: TGTGCCTGGAGTCCCCACCAGGGACGGGGGTATAATTCACCCCTCCACTTT. It yields the protein CAWSPHQGRGYNSPLHF.

The chain uses TRBV10-3 and TRBJ1-1; D perhaps matches TRBD1 (5 bases). The germline V gene has CDR1 ENHRY and CDR2 SYGVKD. This CDR3 has 14 residues. V lost 0 bases and J 4 bases, leaving 9 bases between the germline ends. The CDR3 loop is CAISESRQGTEAFF. In DNA, the CDR3 is TGTGCCATCAGTGAGTCGAGGCAGGGCACTGAAGCTTTCTTT.

This chain joins TRBV23-1 and TRBJ2-7; 8 bases align to TRBD2. TRBV23-1 is classed as an ORF, of uncertain function. J gave up 5 bases and V 8 bases, and 11 bases lay outside the gene matches. This CDR3 has 14 residues. Here the CDR3 reads CASPRREATDEQYF. The CDR3 coding sequence is TGCGCCAGCCCCCGGCGGGAGGCAACGGACGAGCAGTACTTC.

This sequence joins TRBV25-1 and TRBJ1-4, with a tentative D call TRBD1 (6 bases). With 1 base removed from V and 4 bases from J, the gap between germline ends came to 13 bases. The CDR3 is 16 amino acids. The germline V gene has CDR1 MGHDK and CDR2 SYGVNS. Written as DNA, the CDR3 is TGTGCCAGCAGTGAATCCCCCAGGGGTAATAATGAAAAACTGTTTTTT. It specifies CASSESPRGNNEKLFF.

This chain joins TRBV10-3 and TRBJ2-1; 11 bases match TRBD1. Germline V CDR1 and CDR2: ENHRY, SYGVKD. The CDR3 consists of 13 residues. The V segment lost 7 bases and the J segment 10 bases; nucleotides outside the gene matches: 6. The CDR3 coding sequence is TGTGCCATCACCCCGGGACAGGGGGGAGAGCAGTTCTTC. Residues: CAITPGQGGEQFF.

The genes are TRBV5-6 and TRBJ1-5; 7 nucleotides line up with TRBD1. V gave up 5 bases and J gave up 0 bases; unmatched junction bases: 5. Germline V gene data show CDR1 as SGHDT and CDR2 as YYEEEE. CDR3 size: 15 residues. CDR3 DNA sequence: TGTGCCAGCAGTACAGGGGATTATAGCAATCAGCCCCAGCATTTT. Its translation: CASSTGDYSNQPQHF. Complete variable domain (other parts from reference TRBV5-6 and TRBJ1-5): DAGVTQSPTHLIKTRGQQVTLRCSPKSGHDTVSWYQQALGQGPQFIFQYYEEEERQRGNFPDRFSGHQFPNYSSELNVNALLLGDSALYLCASSTGDYSNQPQHFGDGTRLSIL.

This clone showed up just once. In the same sample, other DNA sequences code for this CDR3. This chain links TRBV4-3 with TRBJ1-2; 7 positions agree with TRBD1. J was trimmed by 3 bases and V by 4 bases; bases with no gene match: 2. This CDR3 contains 13 residues. Germline CDR1 is LGHNA and CDR2 is YSLEER. CDR3 region: CASSPDRDYGYTF. The CDR3 DNA follows: TGCGCCAGCAGCCCTGACAGGGACTATGGCTACACCTTC.

This clone was observed a handful of times. The rearrangement uses TRBV18 and TRBJ1-1, with TRBD1 matching 7 bases. V trimming: 2 bases; J trimming: 4 bases; junction bases outside the gene matches: 7. CDR1 and CDR2 (germline): KGHSH, LQKENI. The length of the CDR3 is 15 residues. This chain's CDR3 is CASSPTTGVSTEAFF. In DNA, the CDR3 is TGTGCCAGCTCACCAACTACAGGGGTCAGCACTGAAGCTTTCTTT.